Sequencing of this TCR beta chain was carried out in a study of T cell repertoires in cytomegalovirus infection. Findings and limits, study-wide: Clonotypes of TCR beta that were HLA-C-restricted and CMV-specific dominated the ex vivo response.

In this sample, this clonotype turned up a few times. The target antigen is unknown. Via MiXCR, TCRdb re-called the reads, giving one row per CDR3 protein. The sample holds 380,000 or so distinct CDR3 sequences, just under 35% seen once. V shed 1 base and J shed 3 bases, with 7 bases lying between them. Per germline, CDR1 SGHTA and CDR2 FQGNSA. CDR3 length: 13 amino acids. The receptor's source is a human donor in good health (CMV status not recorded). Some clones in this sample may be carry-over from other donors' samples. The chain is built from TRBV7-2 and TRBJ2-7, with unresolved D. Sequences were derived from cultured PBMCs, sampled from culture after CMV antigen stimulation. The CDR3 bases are TGTGCCAGCAGCTTAGGGGAACGCTACGAGCAGTACTTC. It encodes CASSLGERYEQYF.